This is a list of T cell receptor beta chains from one sample in a study of blood T cell repertoires in COVID-19. The repertoire was sequenced with immunoSEQ multiplex PCR; TCRdb's copy has only in-frame clones and lacks some. The sample includes over 100,000 clones, over 70% of them seen just once. The specimen sequenced was peripheral blood. The receptor set was obtained from a human donor in a cohort sampled during active or convalescent COVID-19. CDR3s include the opening cysteine and the closing phenylalanine or tryptophan. The D gene is left open where the match is weak. Size is omitted from some rows. Given values are once, few, many or a class for expanded clones.

clone_size | cdr3_length | j_call | d_call | v_call | cdr3_nt | cdr3_aa
once | 15 | TRBJ2-7 | NA | TRBV15 | TGTGCCACCAGCAGCACTCTCCCTTACGACTACGAGCAGTACTTC | CATSSTLPYDYEQYF
many | 15 | TRBJ1-5 | NA | TRBV6-1 | TGTGCCAGCAGTGAATTGGTGGGAGGAAATCAGCCCCAGCATTTT | CASSELVGGNQPQHF
NA | 16 | TRBJ2-3 | NA | TRBV6-6 | TGTGCCAGCAGTCCCCAACTAGCCACAAGGACAGATACGCAGTATTTT | CASSPQLATRTDTQYF
NA | 14 | TRBJ1-1 | NA | TRBV18 | TGTGCCAGCTCACCGGCCAGGGGCAACACTGAAGCTTTCTTT | CASSPARGNTEAFF
NA | 14 | TRBJ2-7 | TRBD2 | TRBV9 | TGTGCCAGCAGCGTGGCTAGCGGGGACGAAAGGCGGTACTTC | CASSVASGDERRYF
NA | 16 | TRBJ2-7 | TRBD2 | TRBV27 | TGTGCCAGCAGTTCAGGACTAGTTTGGGGTTACTACGAGCAGTACTTC | CASSSGLVWGYYEQYF
NA | 14 | TRBJ2-7 | NA | TRBV19 | TGTGCCAGTAGTATAGCAGGAACGACCTACGAGCAGTACTTC | CASSIAGTTYEQYF
NA | 16 | TRBJ2-2 | TRBD1 | TRBV19 | TGTGCCAGTAGCCGCCAGGGACAGGGAGGCACCGGGGAGCTGTTTTTT | CASSRQGQGGTGELFF
NA | 12 | TRBJ1-1 | NA | TRBV30 | TGTGCCTGGAGTTGGGGCCAGGGTGAAGCTTTCTTT | CAWSWGQGEAFF
few | 15 | TRBJ2-1 | TRBD2 | TRBV4-1 | TGCGCCAGCAGCCCCGGACTAGCGGGGTACAATGAGCAGTTCTTC | CASSPGLAGYNEQFF
NA | 11 | TRBJ2-7 | NA | TRBV3-1/TRBV3-2 | TGTGCCAGCAGCCAGGCGGGCTTGCAGTACTTC | CASSQAGLQYF
NA | 16 | TRBJ2-1 | TRBD2 | TRBV24-1 | TGTGCCACCAGTGAATATGGGACTAGCGGGAGCCATGAGCAGTTCTTC | CATSEYGTSGSHEQFF
NA | 14 | TRBJ2-3 | TRBD2 | TRBV11-2 | TGTGCCAGCAGCTTATGGGGGGGACCAGATACGCAGTATTTT | CASSLWGGPDTQYF
many | 15 | TRBJ1-6 | NA | TRBV6-5 | TGTGCCAGCACCATATTTCCAGGGGTGAATTCACCCCTCCACTTT | CASTIFPGVNSPLHF
NA | 17 | TRBJ2-1 | TRBD1 | TRBV5-6 | TGTGCCAGCAGCTTGGGGTTGTGGGGACAGGGGGCAGGAGAGCAGTTCTTC | CASSLGLWGQGAGEQFF
NA | 15 | TRBJ2-1 | TRBD2 | TRBV7-6 | TGTGCCAGCAGCTCGGTCGGGGGGAGAGGTGGTGAGCAGTTCTTC | CASSSVGGRGGEQFF
once | 13 | TRBJ1-5 | NA | TRBV12-3/TRBV12-4 | TGTGCCAGCAGTTTAAGAGTCGAACAGCCCCAGCATTTT | CASSLRVEQPQHF
once | 15 | TRBJ2-3 | NA | TRBV5-4 | TGTGCCAGCAGCTTGCCCGGCAGGGGGGCAGATACGCAGTATTTT | CASSLPGRGADTQYF
few | 14 | TRBJ2-7 | TRBD2 | TRBV6-5 | TGTGCCAGCACGGGACTAGCGGAGCGTTACGAGCAGTACTTC | CASTGLAERYEQYF
NA | 15 | TRBJ2-7 | NA | TRBV6-5 | TGTGCCAGCAGTAGACCGGGACACGGGTTGATAGAGCAGTACTTC | CASSRPGHGLIEQYF
few | 16 | TRBJ2-7 | NA | TRBV5-1 | TGCGCCAGCAGCTTGGTTGGGGGCCTATCCTCCTACGAGCAGTACTTC | CASSLVGGLSSYEQYF
NA | 18 | TRBJ2-1 | TRBD2 | TRBV15 | TGTGCCACCAGCAGGGAACCTAGCGGGGCTAACTCCTACAATGAGCAGTTCTTC | CATSREPSGANSYNEQFF
NA | 13 | TRBJ1-2 | TRBD1 | TRBV6-5 | TGTGCCGGTCGGACAGGCCATAACTATGGCTACACCTTC | CAGRTGHNYGYTF
few | 14 | TRBJ2-7 | TRBD1 | TRBV2 | TGTGCCAGCAGACTAGACAGGGGGAGGTGGGAGCAGTACTTC | CASRLDRGRWEQYF
NA | 15 | TRBJ2-3 | NA | TRBV6-2/TRBV6-3 | TGTGCCAGCAGTTACTTCGGCAGGAACACAGATACGCAGTATTTT | CASSYFGRNTDTQYF
NA | 17 | TRBJ2-1 | TRBD2 | TRBV5-6 | TGTGCCAGCAGCTTGCCGGTAGGAACTAGCGGGAAAGGTGAGCAGTTCTTC | CASSLPVGTSGKGEQFF
once | 14 | TRBJ2-7 | NA | TRBV3-1/TRBV3-2 | TGTGCCAGCAGCCTCGCGGAGTTTGCCTACGAGCAGTACTTC | CASSLAEFAYEQYF
NA | 17 | TRBJ2-6 | NA | TRBV7-2 | TGTGCCAGCAGCCGGAGGGACCGCCGCTCTGGGGCCAACGTCCTGACTTTC | CASSRRDRRSGANVLTF
NA | 15 | TRBJ2-3 | TRBD2 | TRBV10-3 | TGTGCCATCAGGACTAGCGGGGGGGCCTGGGATACGCAGTATTTT | CAIRTSGGAWDTQYF
NA | 16 | TRBJ2-3 | NA | TRBV19 | TGTGCCAGTAGTACCGCCCGGGGGATACGCACAGATACGCAGTATTTT | CASSTARGIRTDTQYF
few | 13 | TRBJ2-7 | NA | TRBV27 | TGTGCCAGCAGTTTTAATCGGGGGTACGAGCAGTACTTC | CASSFNRGYEQYF
NA | 14 | TRBJ2-5 | TRBD1 | TRBV19 | TGTGCCAGTAGTAGACAGGGGGTACAAGAGACCCAGTACTTC | CASSRQGVQETQYF
NA | 16 | TRBJ2-3 | NA | TRBV19 | TGTGCCAGTAGTAGAATATTGGGGCCTGACACAGATACGCAGTATTTT | CASSRILGPDTDTQYF
NA | 15 | TRBJ2-3 | TRBD1 | TRBV28 | TGTGCCAGCAGTTTTGGGACAGGAAAAACAGATACGCAGTATTTT | CASSFGTGKTDTQYF
NA | 17 | TRBJ2-5 | TRBD2 | TRBV5-5 | TGTGCCAGCAGCTTTTTTCTAGCGGGGGGGCCTGAAAAGACCCAGTACTTC | CASSFFLAGGPEKTQYF
NA | 15 | TRBJ2-5 | NA | TRBV6-5 | TGTGCCAGCAGTCGAGATAGGACTCGGCCGGAGACCCAGTACTTC | CASSRDRTRPETQYF
NA | 16 | TRBJ2-7 | TRBD2 | TRBV20-1 | TGCAGTGCTAGTGAGGGGTTAGCGGGGCGACCCTACGAGCAGTACTTC | CSASEGLAGRPYEQYF
NA | 20 | TRBJ2-2 | NA | TRBV19 | TGTGCCAGCTCTTTAATCCCTAGTTACGCCTCGGAATCAGGGACCGGGGAGCTGTTTTTT | CASSLIPSYASESGTGELFF
few | 15 | TRBJ1-4 | NA | TRBV18 | TGTGCCAGCTCCACCAGAGAGGCAACTAATGAAAAACTGTTTTTT | CASSTREATNEKLFF
few | 16 | TRBJ2-1 | NA | TRBV5-1 | TGCGCCAGCAGCTCCAGCCTAGTTTGGACCTACAATGAGCAGTTCTTC | CASSSSLVWTYNEQFF
few | 13 | TRBJ1-2 | NA | TRBV7-9 | TGTGCCAGCGCTCCAGGAGGAAACTATGGCTACACCTTC | CASAPGGNYGYTF
once | 17 | TRBJ1-6 | TRBD1 | TRBV6-1 | TGTGCCAGCAGTGAATCGGGCAGGGGGTCCTATAATTCACCCCTCCACTTT | CASSESGRGSYNSPLHF
NA | 13 | TRBJ2-1 | NA | TRBV5-1 | TGCGCCAGCAGCTTGGGACTGACGGGTGAGCAGTTCTTC | CASSLGLTGEQFF
few | 15 | TRBJ2-4 | NA | TRBV30 | TGTGCCTGGAACCCGACACCACTAGCCAAAAACATTCAGTACTTC | CAWNPTPLAKNIQYF
few | 17 | TRBJ2-1 | TRBD2 | TRBV4-3 | TGCGCCAGCAGCCAAGAGACTAGCCGAAGCTCCTACAATGAGCAGTTCTTC | CASSQETSRSSYNEQFF